Sequencing of this T cell receptor beta chain was carried out in a study of T-cell reconstitution after alpha-beta-depleted transplantation in children. The CDR3 length is 14 residues. In germline, CDR1 is SGDLS, CDR2 YYNGEE. Trimming removed 0 bases from V and 1 base from J, with 7 bases in between. The TCRbeta library was prepared with unique molecular identifiers. Each CDR3 protein gets one entry after TCRdb re-called the PCR reads with MiXCR. This table has about 690,000 distinct CDR3 sequences, 16% appearing once. The V call is TRBV9, the J call TRBJ1-1, with TRBD1 as a possible D gene (5 bases). The material sequenced was PBMCs from the stem cell graft donor, taken from the stem cell graft. This receptor was identified in a human donor who donated a stem cell graft to a child with acute myeloid leukemia. In DNA form, the CDR3 reads TGTGCCAGCAGCGTAGCAGGGCCGAACACTGAAGCTTTCTTT. It yields the protein CASSVAGPNTEAFF.